A single sample is the source of the 24 T cell receptor beta chains below, sequenced in a study of T cell changes during pregnancy in multiple sclerosis. Sequenced by immunoSEQ multiplex PCR; TCRdb stores in-frame clones only, minus some. Found here are some 64,000 clones, about nine tenths of them singletons; the top ten hold 2% to 2.5%. The source was peripheral blood, collected in the first trimester of pregnancy. These receptors all come from a female donor with multiple sclerosis, enrolled in a pregnancy study.

The chain employs TRBV11-2 and TRBJ2-6; 7 bases fit TRBD1. The CDR3 sequence is 15 residues long. Germline lookup yields CDR1 SGHAT and CDR2 FQNNGV. V gave up 8 bases and J gave up 0 bases; unmatched junction bases: 4. CDR3 region: CASGDSRSGANVLTF. The CDR3 DNA follows: TGTGCCAGCGGGGACAGCCGCTCTGGGGCCAACGTCCTGACTTTC.

In this sample, this clone turned up once. The V and J genes are TRBV6-1 and TRBJ2-3; the D is unclear. The CDR3 covers 13 residues. Germline V gene lookup returns CDR1 MNHNS and CDR2 SASEGT. V lost 10 bases and J lost 2, with 13 bases in between. The CDR3 sequence is CATANVLTDTQYF. The CDR3 DNA reads TGTGCCACCGCGAACGTGCTCACAGATACGCAGTATTTT.

The count of this clone is one. V usage is TRBV28 and J usage is TRBJ2-7; weak D call: TRBD1 (5 bases). V lost 2 bases and J lost 7, with 18 bases in between. This CDR3 has 15 amino acids. Germline V gene sequence: CDR1 MDHEN, CDR2 SYDVKM. CDR3 coding DNA: TGTGCCAGCAGTTTAGTTGGACATTATCTTGGAGAGCAGTACTTC. Translation gives CASSLVGHYLGEQYF. Variable domain in full (rest from reference TRBV28 and TRBJ2-7): DVKVTQSSRYLVKRTGEKVFLECVQDMDHENMFWYRQDPGLGLRLIYFSYDVKMKEKGDIPEGYSVSREKKERFSLILESASTNQTSMYLCASSLVGHYLGEQYFGPGTRLTVT.

The chain combines TRBV5-1 with TRBJ2-1, with D possibly matching TRBD2 (6 bases). Germline lookup yields CDR1 SGHRS and CDR2 YFSETQ. The V end was cut by 2 bases, the J end by 5 bases, with 14 bases between. The CDR3 consists of 15 residues. The CDR3 spells CASSFGPSVDNEQFF. The CDR3 nucleotides are TGCGCCAGCAGCTTCGGCCCTAGCGTGGACAATGAGCAGTTCTTC.

The J gene is TRBJ2-2, the V gene TRBV11-2; 8 bases map to TRBD1. Germline trimming cut 6 bases from V and 0 bases from J; bases unmatched to any gene: 3. The germline V gene encodes CDR1 SGHAT and CDR2 FQNNGV. This CDR3 is built from 15 residues. CDR3 loop: CASRLQGANTGELFF. The CDR3, as DNA: TGTGCCAGCAGATTACAGGGGGCGAACACCGGGGAGCTGTTTTTT.

This chain connects TRBV5-4 to TRBJ1-2; the match to TRBD1 covers 9 bases. V lost 4 bases to trimming and J lost 7 bases; unmatched junction nucleotides: 5. Germline V gene lookup returns CDR1 SGHNT and CDR2 YYREEE (reference sequence). This CDR3 contains 13 residues. This chain's CDR3 is CASSRDRERGYTF. In DNA, the CDR3 is TGTGCCAGCAGCCGGGACAGGGAGCGTGGCTACACCTTC.

The chain combines TRBV29-1 with TRBJ1-4; a weak D match, TRBD1 (5 bases). Germline CDR1 and CDR2: SQVTM and ANQGSEA. CDR3 length: 13 amino acids. Deletions cut 3 bases from V and 8 bases from J, with 13 bases between. The DNA for the CDR3 is TGCAGCGTTGAGGTCCAGTCAGGGGAAAAACTGTTTTTT. This sequence encodes CSVEVQSGEKLFF.

This chain uses TRBV10-2 with TRBJ2-1; TRBD2 aligns across 9 bases. CDR3 length: 14 amino acids. Germline lookup yields CDR1 WSHSY and CDR2 SAAADI. V trimming: 2 bases; J trimming: 8 bases; junction bases outside the gene matches: 4. As DNA, the CDR3 is TGCGCCAGCAGTGAGGCTAGCGGGATGGATGAGCAGTTCTTC. The encoded protein is CASSEASGMDEQFF.

This chain links TRBV18 with TRBJ1-1; 7 bases agree with TRBD1. CDR3 length: 15 amino acids. CDR1 is KGHSH and CDR2 is LQKENI in the germline V gene. Losses at the gene ends were 3 bases for V and 3 bases for J; bases not matched to a gene: 7. The CDR3 DNA follows: TGTGCCAGCTCACCCCCCAGACAGGGATACACTGAAGCTTTCTTT. Protein sequence: CASSPPRQGYTEAFF.

The rearrangement joins TRBV28 to TRBJ1-5, with D perhaps matching TRBD1 (6 bases). CDR1 is MDHEN, CDR2 SYDVKM, per germline. This CDR3 has 13 amino acids. Trimming removed 3 bases from V and 6 bases from J, with 9 bases in between. The CDR3 here is CASSLGQTQPQHF. CDR3 nucleotides: TGTGCCAGCAGTTTGGGACAAACTCAGCCCCAGCATTTT.

This clone was observed a few times. The chain combines TRBV5-4 with TRBJ2-7, with TRBD1 identical over 10 bases. The ends lost 4 bases at V and 3 bases at J; junction bases unmatched: 4. The CDR3 spans 14 residues. Germline values: CDR1 SGHNT, CDR2 YYREEE (reference sequence). CDR3 region: CASSPDRGYYEQYF. Here the CDR3 DNA reads TGTGCCAGCAGCCCGGACAGGGGGTACTACGAGCAGTACTTC. Drawing the rest from reference TRBV5-4 and TRBJ2-7, the complete variable domain is ETGVTQSPTHLIKTRGQQVTLRCSSQSGHNTVSWYQQALGQGPQFIFQYYREEENGRGNFPPRFSGLQFPNYSSELNVNALELDDSALYLCASSPDRGYYEQYFGPGTRLTVT.

This clone was seen only once. The V call is TRBV7-6, the J call TRBJ1-3; 7 bases map to TRBD1. This CDR3 spans 14 amino acids. With V trimmed by 5 bases and J by 10 bases, 11 bases remained unmatched. The germline CDR1 and CDR2 sequences are SGHVS and FNYEAQ. Here the CDR3 reads CASSPDRVGRTIYF. Written as DNA, the CDR3 is TGTGCCAGCAGCCCCGACAGGGTTGGGAGGACCATATATTTT.

The J gene is TRBJ1-5, the V gene TRBV7-8, with 11 bases identical to TRBD1. Trimming removed 5 bases from V and 5 bases from J; junction bases left unmatched: 2. CDR1 and CDR2 from the germline V gene are SGHVS and FQNEAQ. The CDR3 runs to 14 residues. CDR3 protein: CASSVGQGDQPQHF. CDR3 in DNA: TGTGCCAGCAGCGTGGGACAGGGGGATCAGCCCCAGCATTTT.

J is TRBJ2-1 and V is TRBV15; D perhaps matches TRBD1 (7 bases). This CDR3 region has 17 residues. Germline V lookup: CDR1 LNHNV, CDR2 YYDKDF (reference sequence). V lost 0 bases and J 6 bases, leaving 18 bases between the germline ends. CDR3 sequence reads: CATSRDMTAGGGNEQFF. The CDR3 DNA reads TGTGCCACCAGCAGAGATATGACGGCAGGGGGAGGCAATGAGCAGTTCTTC.

The chain links TRBV13 to TRBJ2-1, with TRBD2 matching over 11 bases. CDR3 length: 16 residues. Germline trimming cut 4 bases from V and 5 bases from J; bases unmatched to any gene: 7. Germline CDR1 PRHDT, CDR2 FYEKMQ (reference sequence). The DNA for the CDR3 is TGTGCCAGCAGCTACTTAGCGGGGGGGCGGGACAATGAGCAGTTCTTC. This codes for CASSYLAGGRDNEQFF.

The gene calls are TRBV2 and TRBJ2-1, with TRBD2 as a possible D gene (5 bases). Germline V gene data show CDR1 as SNHLY and CDR2 as FYNNEI. The CDR3 spans 15 residues. Trimming took 2 bases from V and 3 from J, leaving 11 bases between them. The CDR3: CASSEYSGSYNEQFF. CDR3 coding DNA: TGTGCCAGCAGTGAATACAGCGGAAGCTACAATGAGCAGTTCTTC.

Regarding this clone: A much larger clone is a single base away; this may be a read error. This chain's CDR3 is CASSRTVSGNTIYF. CDR3 DNA sequence: TGTGCCAGCAGTCGGACAGTCTCTGGAAACACCATATATTTT. The V call is TRBV6-5, the J call TRBJ1-3; D is possibly TRBD1 (6 bases). V gave up 5 bases and J gave up 0 bases, with 8 bases separating them. Per the germline V gene, CDR1 is MNHEY and CDR2 is SVGAGI. The CDR3 is 14 amino acids.

This clone was detected only once. CDR3 in DNA: TGTGCCAGCAGTTCCGAGGGAGATTACACTGAAGCTTTCTTT. The encoded protein is CASSSEGDYTEAFF. The genes are TRBV11-3 and TRBJ1-1; D is unclear. This CDR3 has 14 residues. The ends were cut back, 6 bases at V and 3 bases at J, with 14 bases in the middle. The germline CDR1 and CDR2 sequences are SGHNT and YENEEA.

This rearrangement joins TRBV28 to TRBJ1-2; 11 bases align to TRBD1. The germline CDR1 and CDR2 sequences are MDHEN and SYDVKM. V was clipped by 3 bases and J by 5 bases; unmatched bases: 5. The CDR3 loop spans 15 amino acids. CDR3 in amino acids: CASSLSGTGGYGYTF. The CDR3 region has the DNA TGTGCCAGCAGTTTGTCCGGGACAGGGGGATATGGCTACACCTTC.

This chain links TRBV4-1 with TRBJ2-7; perhaps TRBD1 as D (6 bases). V lost 2 bases and J lost 5, with 16 bases in between. Germline values: CDR1 MGHRA, CDR2 YSYEKL. The CDR3 spans 15 residues. Here the CDR3 DNA reads TGCGCCAGCAGCCAAATAGGGGGTTTATCTAACGAGCAGTACTTC. Amino acids: CASSQIGGLSNEQYF.

The chain employs TRBV4-1 and TRBJ2-2, with D hard to call. Germline CDR1 reads MGHRA; CDR2 reads YSYEKL. Trimming removed 2 bases at V and 6 bases at J, with 16 bases between. This CDR3 has 16 residues. Written as DNA, the CDR3 is TGCGCCAGCAGCCAATTATTATCACCCACGGCCGGGGAGCTGTTTTTT. The encoded protein is CASSQLLSPTAGELFF.

The J gene is TRBJ1-2, the V gene TRBV11-2, with D uncertain. This CDR3 region has 14 residues. CDR1 is SGHAT and CDR2 is FQNNGV in the germline V gene. V was cut by 0 bases and J by 7 bases, with 12 bases left in between. For the CDR3, the DNA is TGTGCCAGCAGCTTAGATAGGAGGGCGTCTGGCTACACCTTC. As protein: CASSLDRRASGYTF.

The chain employs TRBV4-2 and TRBJ1-3; 8 bases are a match to TRBD1. The CDR3 has 16 residues. Germline CDR1 and CDR2: LGHNA and YNFKEQ. The trim removed 1 base at V and 0 bases at J, leaving 2 bases unmatched. The CDR3 DNA is TGTGCCAGCAGCCAAGGACAGGGGAGCTCTGGAAACACCATATATTTT. Residues: CASSQGQGSSGNTIYF.

This clone occurred once. The V call is TRBV5-6, the J call TRBJ2-6; TRBD2 agrees at 7 bases. The CDR3 covers 17 residues. Germline V gene sequence: CDR1 SGHDT, CDR2 YYEEEE. J was trimmed by 0 bases and V by 2 bases; bases with no gene match: 5. The CDR3 loop reads CASSLRAGTSGANVLTF. CDR3 nucleotides: TGTGCCAGCAGCTTAAGAGCGGGGACCTCTGGGGCCAACGTCCTGACTTTC.